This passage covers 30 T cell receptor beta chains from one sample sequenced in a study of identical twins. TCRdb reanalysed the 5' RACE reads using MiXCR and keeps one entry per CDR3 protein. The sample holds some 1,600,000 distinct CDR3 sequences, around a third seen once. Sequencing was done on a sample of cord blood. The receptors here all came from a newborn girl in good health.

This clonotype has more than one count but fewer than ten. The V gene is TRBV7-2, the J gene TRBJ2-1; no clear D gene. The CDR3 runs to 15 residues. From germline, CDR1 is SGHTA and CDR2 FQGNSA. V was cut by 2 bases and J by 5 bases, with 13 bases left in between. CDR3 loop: CASSLTGRSNNEQFF. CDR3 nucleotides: TGTGCCAGCAGCTTAACGGGCAGGTCCAACAATGAGCAGTTCTTC.

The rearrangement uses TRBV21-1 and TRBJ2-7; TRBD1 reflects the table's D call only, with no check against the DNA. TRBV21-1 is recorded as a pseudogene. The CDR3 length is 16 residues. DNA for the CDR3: TGTGCCAGCAGCAAAGTGGTGGGAGACAGTGGCTACGAGCAGTACTTC. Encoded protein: CASSKVVGDSGYEQYF.

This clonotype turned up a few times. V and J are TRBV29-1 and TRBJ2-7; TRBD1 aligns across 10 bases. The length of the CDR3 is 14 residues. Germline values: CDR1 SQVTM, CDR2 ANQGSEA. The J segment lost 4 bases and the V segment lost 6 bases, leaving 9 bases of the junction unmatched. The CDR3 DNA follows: TGCAGCGTCCTATCAGACAGGGGGCTTTACGAGCAGTACTTC. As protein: CSVLSDRGLYEQYF.

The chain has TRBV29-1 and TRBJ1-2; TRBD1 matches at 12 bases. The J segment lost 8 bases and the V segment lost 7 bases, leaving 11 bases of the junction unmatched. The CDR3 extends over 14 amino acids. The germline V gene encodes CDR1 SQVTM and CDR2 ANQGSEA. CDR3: CSGWDRGPPPGYTF. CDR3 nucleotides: TGCAGCGGTTGGGACAGGGGGCCCCCACCGGGCTACACCTTC.

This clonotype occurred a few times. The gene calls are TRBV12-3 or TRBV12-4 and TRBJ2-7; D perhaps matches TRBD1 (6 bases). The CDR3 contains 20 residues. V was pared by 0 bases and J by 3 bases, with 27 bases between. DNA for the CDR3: TGTGCCAGCAGTTTAGCCACAATCACAGGGCCCCAAGAGCTATACTACGAGCAGTACTTC. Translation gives CASSLATITGPQELYYEQYF.

The CDR3 region is CASRTTGRTEAFF. In nucleotides, the CDR3 is TGTGCCAGCAGAACGACAGGGAGGACTGAAGCTTTCTTT. J is TRBJ1-1 and V is TRBV12-3 or TRBV12-4, with TRBD1 matching 7 bases. CDR3 length: 13 residues. V dropped 6 bases and J dropped 5; count of bases not matched to a gene: 6.

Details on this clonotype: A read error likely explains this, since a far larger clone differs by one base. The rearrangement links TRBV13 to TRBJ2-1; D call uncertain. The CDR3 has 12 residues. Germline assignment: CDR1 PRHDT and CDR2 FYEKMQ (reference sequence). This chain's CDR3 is CASSLSCNEQFF. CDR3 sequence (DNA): TGTGCCAGCAGCTTATCCTGCAATGAGCAGTTCTTC. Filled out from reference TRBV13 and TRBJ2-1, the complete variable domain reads AAGVIQSPRHLIKEKRETATLKCYPIPRHDTVYWYQQGPGQDPQFLISFYEKMQSDKGSIPDRFSAQQFSDYHSELNMSSLELGDSALYFCASSLSCNEQFFGPGTRLTVL.

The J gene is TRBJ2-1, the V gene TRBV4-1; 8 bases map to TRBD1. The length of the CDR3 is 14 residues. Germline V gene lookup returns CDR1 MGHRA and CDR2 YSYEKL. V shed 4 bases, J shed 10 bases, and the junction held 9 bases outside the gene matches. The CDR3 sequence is CASSLYSGGEEQFF. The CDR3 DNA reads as TGCGCCAGCAGCCTTTACTCAGGGGGCGAGGAGCAGTTCTTC.

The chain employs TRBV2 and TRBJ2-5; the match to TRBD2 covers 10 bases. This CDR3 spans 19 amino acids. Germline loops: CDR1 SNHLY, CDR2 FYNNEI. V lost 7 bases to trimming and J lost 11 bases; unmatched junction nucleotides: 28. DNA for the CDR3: TGTGCCAGCACGGGCCTACTTAGGACTAGCGGATTCCCGGGGAATGAGCAGTACTTC. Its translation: CASTGLLRTSGFPGNEQYF.

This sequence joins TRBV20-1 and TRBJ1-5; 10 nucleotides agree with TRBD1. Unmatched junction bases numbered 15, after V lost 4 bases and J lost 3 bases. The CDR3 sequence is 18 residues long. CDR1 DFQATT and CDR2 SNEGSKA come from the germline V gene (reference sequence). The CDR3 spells CSATPGGQGIGDNQPQHF. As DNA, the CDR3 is TGCAGTGCTACGCCCGGGGGACAGGGGATTGGTGACAATCAGCCCCAGCATTTT.

CDR3 region: CSGRTGDEGYGYTF. DNA for the CDR3: TGCAGCGGCAGGACAGGGGATGAGGGCTATGGCTACACCTTC. The chain is built from TRBV29-1 and TRBJ1-2; 9 positions agree with TRBD1. The CDR3 totals 14 residues. CDR1 and CDR2 from the germline V gene are SQVTM and ANQGSEA. V was pared by 7 bases and J by 4 bases, with 10 bases of the junction left unmatched. Using reference TRBV29-1 and TRBJ1-2 for the parts outside the CDR3, the full variable domain is SAVISQKPSRDICQRGTSLTIQCQVDSQVTMMFWYRQQPGQSLTLIATANQGSEATYESGFVIDKFPISRPNLTFSTLTVSNMSPEDSSIYLCSGRTGDEGYGYTFGSGTRLTVV.

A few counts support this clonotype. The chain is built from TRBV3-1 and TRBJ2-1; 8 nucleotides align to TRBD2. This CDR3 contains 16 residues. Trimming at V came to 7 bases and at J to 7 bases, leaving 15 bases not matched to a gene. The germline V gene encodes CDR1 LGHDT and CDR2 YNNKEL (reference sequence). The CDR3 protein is CASTLNVFGGANEQFF. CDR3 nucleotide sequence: TGTGCCAGCACTCTCAACGTCTTCGGGGGGGCAAATGAGCAGTTCTTC.

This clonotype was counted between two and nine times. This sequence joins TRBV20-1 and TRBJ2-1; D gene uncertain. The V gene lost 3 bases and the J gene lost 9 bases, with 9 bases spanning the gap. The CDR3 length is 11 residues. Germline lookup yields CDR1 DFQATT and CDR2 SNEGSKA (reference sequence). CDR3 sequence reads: CSASRRSEQFF. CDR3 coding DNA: TGCAGTGCTAGCCGACGGAGTGAGCAGTTCTTC.

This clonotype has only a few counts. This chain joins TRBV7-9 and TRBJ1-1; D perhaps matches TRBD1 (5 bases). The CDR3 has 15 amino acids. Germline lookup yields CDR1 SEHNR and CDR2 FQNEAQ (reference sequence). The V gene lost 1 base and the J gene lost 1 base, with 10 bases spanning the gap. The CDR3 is CASSLVLGQNTEAFF. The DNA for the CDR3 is TGTGCCAGCAGCTTAGTATTAGGACAGAACACTGAAGCTTTCTTT.

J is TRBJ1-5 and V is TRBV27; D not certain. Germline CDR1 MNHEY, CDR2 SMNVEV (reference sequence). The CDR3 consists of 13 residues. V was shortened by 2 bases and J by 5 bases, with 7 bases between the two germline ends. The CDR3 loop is CASSLGRHQPQHF. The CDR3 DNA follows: TGTGCCAGCAGTTTAGGACGGCATCAGCCCCAGCATTTT.

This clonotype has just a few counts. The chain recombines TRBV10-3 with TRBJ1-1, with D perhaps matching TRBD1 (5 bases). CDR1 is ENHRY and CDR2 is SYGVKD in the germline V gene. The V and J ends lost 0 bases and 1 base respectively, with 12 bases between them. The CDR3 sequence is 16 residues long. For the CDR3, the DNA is TGTGCCATCAGTGAGTCCAAGTGGGGGAAGAACACTGAAGCTTTCTTT. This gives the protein CAISESKWGKNTEAFF.

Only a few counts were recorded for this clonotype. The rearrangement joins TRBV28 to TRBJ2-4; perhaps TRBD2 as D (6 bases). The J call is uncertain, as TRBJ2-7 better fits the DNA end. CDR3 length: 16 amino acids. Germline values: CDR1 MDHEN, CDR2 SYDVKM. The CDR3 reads CASSSRGGESGYEQYF. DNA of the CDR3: TGTGCCAGCAGTTCTAGGGGAGGAGAATCTGGCTACGAGCAGTACTTC.

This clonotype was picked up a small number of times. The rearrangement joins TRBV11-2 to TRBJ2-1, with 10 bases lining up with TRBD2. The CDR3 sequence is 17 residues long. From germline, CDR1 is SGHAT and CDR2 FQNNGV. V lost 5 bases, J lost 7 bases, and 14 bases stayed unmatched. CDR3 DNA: TGTGCCAGCAGCCCCCGGACCGCTAGCGGGAGTCATAATGAGCAGTTCTTC. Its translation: CASSPRTASGSHNEQFF.

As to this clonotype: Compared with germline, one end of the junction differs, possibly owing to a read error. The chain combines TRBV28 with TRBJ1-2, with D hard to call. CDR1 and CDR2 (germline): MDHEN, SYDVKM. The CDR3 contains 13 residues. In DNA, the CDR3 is TGTACCAGCAGTTTAGGAGACAACTATGGCTACACCTTC. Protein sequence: CTSSLGDNYGYTF.

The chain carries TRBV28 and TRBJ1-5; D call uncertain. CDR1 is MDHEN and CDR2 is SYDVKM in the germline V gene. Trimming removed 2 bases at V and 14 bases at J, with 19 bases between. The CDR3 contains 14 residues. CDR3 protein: CASSLPWGSLREHF. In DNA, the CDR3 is TGTGCCAGCAGTTTACCGTGGGGAAGCCTGAGGGAGCATTTT. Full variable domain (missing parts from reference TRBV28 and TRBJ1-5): DVKVTQSSRYLVKRTGEKVFLECVQDMDHENMFWYRQDPGLGLRLIYFSYDVKMKEKGDIPEGYSVSREKKERFSLILESASTNQTSMYLCASSLPWGSLREHFGDGTRLSIL.

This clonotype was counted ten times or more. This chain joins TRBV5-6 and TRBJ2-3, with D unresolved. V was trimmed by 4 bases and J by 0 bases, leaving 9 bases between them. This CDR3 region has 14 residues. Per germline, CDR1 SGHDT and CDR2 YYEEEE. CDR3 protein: CASSIPTSTDTQYF. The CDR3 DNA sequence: TGTGCCAGCAGCATCCCGACAAGCACAGATACGCAGTATTTT.

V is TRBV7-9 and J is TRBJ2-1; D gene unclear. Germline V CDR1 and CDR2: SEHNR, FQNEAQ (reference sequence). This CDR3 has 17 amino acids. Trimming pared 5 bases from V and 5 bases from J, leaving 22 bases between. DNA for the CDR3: TGTGCCAGCAGCCTAAAGGTCCCCGTAGATATACACAATGAGCAGTTCTTC. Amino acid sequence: CASSLKVPVDIHNEQFF.

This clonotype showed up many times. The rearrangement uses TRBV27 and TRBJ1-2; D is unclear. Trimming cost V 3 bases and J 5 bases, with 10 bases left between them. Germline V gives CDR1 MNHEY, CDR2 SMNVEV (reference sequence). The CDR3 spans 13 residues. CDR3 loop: CASSFGVRYGYTF. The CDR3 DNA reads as TGTGCCAGCAGTTTCGGGGTCAGGTATGGCTACACCTTC.

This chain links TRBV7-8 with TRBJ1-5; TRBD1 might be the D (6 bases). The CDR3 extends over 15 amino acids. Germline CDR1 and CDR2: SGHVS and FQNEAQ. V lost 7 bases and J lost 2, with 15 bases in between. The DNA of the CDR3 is TGTGCCAGCACCCCGGGACATCTGGGCAATCAGCCCCAGCATTTT. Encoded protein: CASTPGHLGNQPQHF.

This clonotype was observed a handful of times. This chain's CDR3 is CASSKLEDTQYF. As DNA, the CDR3 is TGCGCCAGCAGTAAACTAGAGGATACGCAGTATTTT. The genes are TRBV10-2 and TRBJ2-3; weak D call: TRBD2 (5 bases). V lost 5 bases and J lost 6, with 9 bases in between. This CDR3 is 12 amino acids long. Per germline, CDR1 WSHSY and CDR2 SAAADI.

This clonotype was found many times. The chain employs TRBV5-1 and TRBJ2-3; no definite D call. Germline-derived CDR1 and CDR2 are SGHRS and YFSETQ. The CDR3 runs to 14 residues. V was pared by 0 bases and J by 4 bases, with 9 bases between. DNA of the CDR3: TGCGCCAGCAGCTTGGAAGGAAGGGCAGATACGCAGTATTTT. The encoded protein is CASSLEGRADTQYF.

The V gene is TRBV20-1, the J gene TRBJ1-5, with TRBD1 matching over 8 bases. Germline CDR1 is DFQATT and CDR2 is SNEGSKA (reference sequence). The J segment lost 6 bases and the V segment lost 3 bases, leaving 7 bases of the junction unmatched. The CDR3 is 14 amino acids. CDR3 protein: CSARWTGRSQPQHF. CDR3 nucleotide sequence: TGCAGTGCTAGGTGGACAGGGAGGAGTCAGCCCCAGCATTTT.

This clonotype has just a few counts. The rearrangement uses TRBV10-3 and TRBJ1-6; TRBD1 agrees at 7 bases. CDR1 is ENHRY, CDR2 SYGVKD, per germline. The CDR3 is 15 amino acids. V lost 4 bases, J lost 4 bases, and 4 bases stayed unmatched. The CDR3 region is CAISASGQYNSPLHF. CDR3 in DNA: TGTGCCATCAGTGCTTCGGGACAGTATAATTCACCCCTCCACTTT.

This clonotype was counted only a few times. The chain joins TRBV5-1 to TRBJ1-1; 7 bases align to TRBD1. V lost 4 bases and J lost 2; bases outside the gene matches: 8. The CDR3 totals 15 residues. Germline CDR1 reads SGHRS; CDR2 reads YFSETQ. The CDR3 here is CASSLGQALNTEAFF. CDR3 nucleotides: TGCGCCAGCAGCCTTGGACAGGCCCTTAACACTGAAGCTTTCTTT.

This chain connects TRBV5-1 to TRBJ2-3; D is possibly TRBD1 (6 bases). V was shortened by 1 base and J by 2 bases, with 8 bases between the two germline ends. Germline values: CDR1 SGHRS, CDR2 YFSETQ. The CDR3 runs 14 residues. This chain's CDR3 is CASSLPGDTDTQYF. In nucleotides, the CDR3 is TGCGCCAGCAGCTTGCCAGGGGACACAGATACGCAGTATTTT. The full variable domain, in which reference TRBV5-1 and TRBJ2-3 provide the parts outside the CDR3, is KAGVTQTPRYLIKTRGQQVTLSCSPISGHRSVSWYQQTPGQGLQFLFEYFSETQRNKGNFPGRFSGRQFSNSRSEMNVSTLELGDSALYLCASSLPGDTDTQYFGPGTRLTVL.